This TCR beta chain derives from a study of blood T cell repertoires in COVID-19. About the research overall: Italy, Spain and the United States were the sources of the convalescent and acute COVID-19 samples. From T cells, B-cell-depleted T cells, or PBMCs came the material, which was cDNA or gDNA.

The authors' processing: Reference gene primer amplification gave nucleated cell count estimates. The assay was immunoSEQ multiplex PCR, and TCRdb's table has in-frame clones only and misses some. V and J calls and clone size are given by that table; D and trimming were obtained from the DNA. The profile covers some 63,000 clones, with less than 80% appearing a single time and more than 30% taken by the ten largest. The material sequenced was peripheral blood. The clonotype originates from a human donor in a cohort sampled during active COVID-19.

The CDR3 is CASSQDHNGNRLAGNEQYF. CDR3 sequence (DNA): TGTGCCAGCAGCCAAGATCATAACGGGAACAGACTAGCGGGCAACGAGCAGTACTTC. The J gene is TRBJ2-7, the V gene TRBV4-2, with 10 nucleotides matching TRBD2. The V and J ends lost 0 bases and 5 bases, in that order; junction bases with no gene match: 16. CDR1 LGHNA and CDR2 YNFKEQ come from the germline V gene. The CDR3 is 19 residues long.